Listed below are T cell receptor beta chains from one sample, sequenced in a study of blood T cell repertoires in COVID-19. TCRdb keeps only in-frame clones here, not all; method: immunoSEQ multiplex PCR. The sample holds about 180,000 clones; roughly 87% are singletons and the top ten take over 7.5%. Specimen: peripheral blood. The origin of the receptors is a woman between 65 and 79 years old with acute or convalescent COVID-19. Both conserved end residues are trimmed from each CDR3. Each record gives: V gene, J gene, CDR3 length, CDR3 protein.

TRBV20-1	TRBJ1-1	16	SASSFVGWGTGGFEAF
TRBV30	TRBJ2-5	10	AWSLEGETQY
TRBV5-1	TRBJ2-5	13	ASTIMGQRQETQY
TRBV4-1	TRBJ2-5	15	ASSQLWGRGLGETQY
TRBV21-1	TRBJ1-4	18	ASSKNADVTGGGVGEKLF
TRBV7-2	TRBJ1-2	11	ASSPLAGNSYT
TRBV28	TRBJ2-7	13	ASSIPQGATWQQY
TRBV7-8	TRBJ2-7	13	ASSIGGTGGSEQY
TRBV7-9	TRBJ2-1	14	ASSNLLAGTYNEQF
TRBV10-3	TRBJ2-7	10	AISEQGYEQY
TRBV28	TRBJ1-5	12	ASPRTTGDQPQH
TRBV11-2	TRBJ1-6	12	ASSIGQVDTPLH
TRBV5-1	TRBJ1-1	11	ASSLLFRTEAF